The 26 T cell receptor beta chains below all came from one sample that was sequenced in a study of T cell changes during pregnancy in multiple sclerosis. Profiling relied on immunoSEQ multiplex PCR, and the TCRdb table lists in-frame clones only, not all of them. The sample includes approximately 85,000 clones, roughly 92% of them seen just once. This specimen consisted of peripheral blood, obtained in the first trimester of pregnancy. These receptors were taken from a female donor with multiple sclerosis, enrolled in a pregnancy study.

The V gene is TRBV2, the J gene TRBJ2-1, with 10 bases identical to TRBD1. J gave up 6 bases and V 6 bases, and 14 bases lay outside the gene matches. The CDR3 is 17 amino acids. Germline CDR1 is SNHLY and CDR2 is FYNNEI. CDR3: CASRTQPGQGFLNEQFF. The DNA of the CDR3 is TGTGCCAGCAGAACACAACCGGGACAGGGGTTTCTCAATGAGCAGTTCTTC.

The chain links TRBV7-9 to TRBJ1-4, with D unresolved. Trimming shortened V by 3 bases and J by 0 bases, and 11 bases separated the two germline ends. Per germline, CDR1 SEHNR and CDR2 FQNEAQ (reference sequence). This CDR3 has 16 amino acids. CDR3 coding DNA: TGTGCCAGCAGCTTGACGACGGGATCAACTAATGAAAAACTGTTTTTT. As protein: CASSLTTGSTNEKLFF.

The genes are TRBV2 and TRBJ1-5, with D perhaps matching TRBD1 (6 bases). V dropped 5 bases and J dropped 10 bases, with 15 bases sitting between them. Germline-derived CDR1 and CDR2 are SNHLY and FYNNEI. There are 13 residues in the CDR3. CDR3 DNA: TGTGCCAGCAGTAAGACAGGAAGCGACCCCCAGCATTTT. The encoded protein is CASSKTGSDPQHF.

This sequence joins TRBV18 and TRBJ1-4; possibly TRBD1 for D (6 bases). The germline V gene encodes CDR1 KGHSH and CDR2 LQKENI. The V gene lost 3 bases and the J gene lost 3 bases, with 11 bases spanning the gap. CDR3 length: 15 residues. This chain's CDR3 is CASSPAGGSNEKLFF. CDR3 sequence (DNA): TGTGCCAGCTCACCTGCGGGGGGCTCTAATGAAAAACTGTTTTTT.

The CDR3 DNA sequence: TGTGCCAGCAGCCAAGACAGGGCCAAAAACATTCAGTACTTC. It translates to CASSQDRAKNIQYF. The V call is TRBV14, the J call TRBJ2-4; no firm D call. CDR1 is SGHDN, CDR2 FVKESK, per germline. V lost 0 bases to trimming and J lost 1 base, with 4 bases between them. The CDR3 has 14 residues.

V and J are TRBV4-3 and TRBJ1-2, with a possible D match to TRBD1 (5 bases). Trimming took off 4 bases at V and 3 bases at J, with 15 bases between the two ends. This CDR3 has 15 amino acids. The germline V gene has CDR1 LGHNA and CDR2 YSLEER. CDR3 in amino acids: CASSLTVGGDYGYTF. Written as DNA, the CDR3 is TGCGCCAGCAGCCTCACGGTTGGGGGGGACTATGGCTACACCTTC.

V is TRBV5-4 and J is TRBJ2-7; the match to TRBD2 covers 9 bases. Trimming cost V 3 bases and J 5 bases; bases outside gene matches: 9. The CDR3 is made up of 15 amino acids. Germline values: CDR1 SGHNT, CDR2 YYREEE (reference sequence). The CDR3 bases are TGTGCCAGCAGCTACGATAGCGGGGGTAATAACGAGCAGTACTTC. Its translation: CASSYDSGGNNEQYF.

The chain links TRBV29-1 to TRBJ2-2; D may be TRBD1 (5 bases). CDR1 and CDR2 (germline): SQVTM, ANQGSEA. The CDR3 spans 12 residues. V lost 6 bases, J lost 7 bases, and 12 bases lay in between. The CDR3 coding sequence is TGCAGCGTAGGACACTCCGACGGGGAGCTGTTTTTT. This gives the protein CSVGHSDGELFF.

The V gene is TRBV7-9, the J gene TRBJ2-5; 10 nucleotides agree with TRBD1. Germline V lookup: CDR1 SEHNR, CDR2 FQNEAQ (reference sequence). The CDR3 is made up of 16 amino acids. V lost 1 base to trimming and J lost 1 base; unmatched junction nucleotides: 3. CDR3: CASSLGTGGFQETQYF. In DNA form, the CDR3 reads TGTGCCAGCAGCTTAGGGACAGGGGGGTTCCAAGAGACCCAGTACTTC.

V gene TRBV19 combines with J gene TRBJ2-7, with 9 positions matching TRBD1. Germline-derived CDR1 and CDR2 are LNHDA and SQIVND (reference sequence). This CDR3 is built from 15 residues. J gave up 3 bases and V 4 bases, and 7 bases lay outside the gene matches. The CDR3 DNA follows: TGTGCCAGTAGTACCTCCGGGACAGGGATCTACGAGCAGTACTTC. Translating it yields CASSTSGTGIYEQYF.

In regard to this clone: At one of its ends the junction is not consistent with the germline gene, which may arise from a read error. This chain joins TRBV5-1 and TRBJ1-1; D gene ambiguous. From germline, CDR1 is SGHRS and CDR2 YFSETQ. The CDR3 has 14 amino acids. CDR3 residues: CASSLAGSGFETFF. For the CDR3, the DNA is TGCGCCAGCAGCTTGGCTGGATCCGGGTTTGAAACTTTCTTT.

The chain recombines TRBV19 with TRBJ1-1, with 8 positions matching TRBD1. V gave up 5 bases and J gave up 2 bases; unmatched junction bases: 4. Germline V CDR1 and CDR2: LNHDA, SQIVND (reference sequence). The length of the CDR3 is 14 residues. This chain's CDR3 is CASSLTGANTEAFF. Here the CDR3 DNA reads TGTGCCAGTAGTTTGACAGGGGCCAACACTGAAGCTTTCTTT.

This chain connects TRBV28 to TRBJ2-4; the D gene is possibly TRBD2 (5 bases). There are 15 residues in the CDR3. Germline V CDR1 and CDR2: MDHEN, SYDVKM. The V end lost 5 bases, the J end lost 5 bases, and 16 bases lay between the germline ends. The CDR3 bases are TGTGCCAGCAGTCCGCCAGGCGGGCCTCAAAACATTCAGTACTTC. Translating it yields CASSPPGGPQNIQYF. Supplemented by reference TRBV28 and TRBJ2-4, the full variable domain reads DVKVTQSSRYLVKRTGEKVFLECVQDMDHENMFWYRQDPGLGLRLIYFSYDVKMKEKGDIPEGYSVSREKKERFSLILESASTNQTSMYLCASSPPGGPQNIQYFGAGTRLSVL.

The V call is TRBV30, the J call TRBJ2-3, with 9 bases lining up with TRBD1. Germline loops: CDR1 GTSNPN, CDR2 SVGIG (reference sequence). With 4 bases clipped from V and 4 bases from J, the junction kept 3 bases outside the gene matches. This CDR3 contains 13 residues. In DNA form, the CDR3 reads TGTGCCTGGAAGGACAGGGGCCCAGATACGCAGTATTTT. This gives the protein CAWKDRGPDTQYF.

V gene TRBV19 combines with J gene TRBJ2-3; 7 positions match TRBD2. The CDR3 sequence is 16 residues long. Germline V gene lookup returns CDR1 LNHDA and CDR2 SQIVND (reference sequence). Trimming at V came to 4 bases and at J to 2 bases, leaving 9 bases not matched to a gene. The CDR3 DNA reads as TGTGCCAGTAGTAGGCTAGAGGGACTAAACACAGATACGCAGTATTTT. As protein: CASSRLEGLNTDTQYF. The complete variable domain, with remaining parts taken from reference TRBV19 and TRBJ2-3, reads DGGITQSPKYLFRKEGQNVTLSCEQNLNHDAMYWYRQDPGQGLRLIYYSQIVNDFQKGDIAEGYSVSREKKESFPLTVTSAQKNPTAFYLCASSRLEGLNTDTQYFGPGTRLTVL.

The V and J genes are TRBV7-2 and TRBJ2-2; perhaps TRBD2 as D (7 bases). Deletions cut 5 bases from V and 0 bases from J, with 19 bases between. Germline V CDR1 and CDR2: SGHTA, FQGNSA. CDR3 size: 18 residues. For the CDR3, the DNA is TGTGCCAGCAGCCCGAGGAGGGGGGGCGATTCGAACACCGGGGAGCTGTTTTTT. Translated: CASSPRRGGDSNTGELFF.

The genes are TRBV6-1 and TRBJ2-2; D not certain. The CDR3 sequence is 14 residues long. The V end was cut by 6 bases, the J end by 8 bases, with 16 bases between. The germline V gene has CDR1 MNHNS and CDR2 SASEGT. In nucleotides, the CDR3 is TGTGCCAGCAGCCGGAACGGAGAACAAGGGGAGCTGTTTTTT. Translating it yields CASSRNGEQGELFF.

The chain is built from TRBV28 and TRBJ1-2; D is uncertain. Germline values: CDR1 MDHEN, CDR2 SYDVKM. V lost 7 bases to trimming and J lost 4 bases, with 10 bases between them. The CDR3 totals 12 residues. The CDR3 is CASTEGFYGYTF. In DNA, the CDR3 is TGTGCCAGCACCGAGGGTTTCTATGGCTACACCTTC.

The J gene is TRBJ2-5, the V gene TRBV7-2, with D maybe TRBD1 (5 bases). Trimming cost V 3 bases and J 4 bases, with 9 bases left between them. The CDR3 totals 13 residues. The germline V gene has CDR1 SGHTA and CDR2 FQGNSA. The CDR3 spells CASSFGQGETQYF. CDR3 DNA: TGTGCCAGCAGCTTTGGGCAGGGAGAGACCCAGTACTTC.

This chain links TRBV18 with TRBJ2-2; a possible D gene is TRBD1 (6 bases). Trimming took off 1 base at V and 2 bases at J, with 11 bases between the two ends. Per the germline V gene, CDR1 is KGHSH and CDR2 is LQKENI. The CDR3 runs 16 residues. The CDR3, as DNA: TGTGCCAGCTCACCACTGTGGACAGTAAACACCGGGGAGCTGTTTTTT. Residues: CASSPLWTVNTGELFF. Combining the CDR3 with reference TRBV18 and TRBJ2-2 gives the whole variable domain NAGVMQNPRHLVRRRGQEARLRCSPMKGHSHVYWYRQLPEEGLKFMVYLQKENIIDESGMPKERFSAEFPKEGPSILRIQQVVRGDSAAYFCASSPLWTVNTGELFFGEGSRLTVL.

V is TRBV9 and J is TRBJ2-7; 8 bases are shared with TRBD1. V was pared by 0 bases and J by 3 bases, with 5 bases of the junction left unmatched. The CDR3 has 15 residues. From germline, CDR1 is SGDLS and CDR2 YYNGEE. In DNA, the CDR3 is TGTGCCAGCAGCGTAGAGGACAGGGTGAGCTACGAGCAGTACTTC. Protein: CASSVEDRVSYEQYF.

In nucleotides, the CDR3 is TGTGCCAGCAGCTTAGCGTTGCGGGCCGGGGAGCTGTTTTTT. This codes for CASSLALRAGELFF. The chain employs TRBV7-6 and TRBJ2-2, with D tentatively TRBD2 (5 bases). Trimming shortened V by 0 bases and J by 6 bases, and 8 bases separated the two germline ends. Looked up from germline, CDR1 is SGHVS and CDR2 is FNYEAQ. The CDR3 runs to 14 residues.

V is TRBV7-6 and J is TRBJ2-3, with 12 bases lining up with TRBD1. The CDR3 spans 15 residues. V was clipped by 2 bases and J by 4 bases; unmatched bases: 1. In germline, CDR1 is SGHVS, CDR2 FNYEAQ. CDR3 loop: CASSLRDRGPDTQYF. The CDR3 DNA reads TGTGCCAGCAGCTTAAGGGACAGGGGGCCAGATACGCAGTATTTT.

The rearrangement links TRBV18 to TRBJ1-5; D is undetermined. V gave up 1 base and J gave up 5 bases, with 9 bases separating them. Looked up from germline, CDR1 is KGHSH and CDR2 is LQKENI. The CDR3 runs 14 residues. The CDR3 protein is CASSPLRSDQPQHF. The CDR3 nucleotides read TGTGCCAGCTCACCACTCCGGTCGGATCAGCCCCAGCATTTT.

The chain recombines TRBV7-9 with TRBJ1-6, with 10 bases fitting TRBD1. Germline V gene sequence: CDR1 SEHNR, CDR2 FQNEAQ (reference sequence). With 3 bases clipped from V and 13 bases from J, the junction kept 6 bases outside the gene matches. This CDR3 spans 14 amino acids. As DNA, the CDR3 is TGTGCCAGCAGCTTGGGACAGGGGTTATTGCCCCTCCACTTT. Its translation: CASSLGQGLLPLHF.

CDR3 bases: TGTGCCAGCAGTGGCAGAAACTATGGCTACACCTTC. It translates to CASSGRNYGYTF. The V and J genes are TRBV25-1 and TRBJ1-2; the D is unclear. Germline V gene data show CDR1 as MGHDK and CDR2 as SYGVNS. The V end lost 4 bases, the J end lost 2 bases, and 5 bases lay between the germline ends. This CDR3 spans 12 amino acids.